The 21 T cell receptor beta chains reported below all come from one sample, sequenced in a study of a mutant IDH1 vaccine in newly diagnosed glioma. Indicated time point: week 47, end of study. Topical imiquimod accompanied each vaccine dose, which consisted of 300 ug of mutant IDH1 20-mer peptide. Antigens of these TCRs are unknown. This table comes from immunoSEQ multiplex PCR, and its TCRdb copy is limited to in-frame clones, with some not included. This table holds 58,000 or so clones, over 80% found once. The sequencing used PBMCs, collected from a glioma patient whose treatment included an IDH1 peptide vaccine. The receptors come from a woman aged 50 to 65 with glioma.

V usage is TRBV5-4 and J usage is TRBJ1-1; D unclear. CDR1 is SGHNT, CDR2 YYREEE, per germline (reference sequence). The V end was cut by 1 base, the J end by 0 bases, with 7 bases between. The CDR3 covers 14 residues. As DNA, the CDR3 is TGTGCCAGCAGCTTGACGGGGTTGAACACTGAAGCTTTCTTT. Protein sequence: CASSLTGLNTEAFF.

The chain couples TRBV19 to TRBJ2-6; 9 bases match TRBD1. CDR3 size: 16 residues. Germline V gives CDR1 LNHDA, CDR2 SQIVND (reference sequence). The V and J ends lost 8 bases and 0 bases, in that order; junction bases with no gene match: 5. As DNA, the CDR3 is TGTGCCAGTTCCTGGGACAGGGTCTCTGGGGCCAACGTCCTGACTTTC. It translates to CASSWDRVSGANVLTF.

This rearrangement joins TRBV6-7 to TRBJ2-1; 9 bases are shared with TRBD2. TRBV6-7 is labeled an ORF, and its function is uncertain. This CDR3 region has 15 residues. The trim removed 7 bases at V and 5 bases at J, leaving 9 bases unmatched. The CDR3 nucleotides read TGTGCCAGCAACCAGCGGGGGGTATCGGACAATGAGCAGTTCTTC. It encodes CASNQRGVSDNEQFF.

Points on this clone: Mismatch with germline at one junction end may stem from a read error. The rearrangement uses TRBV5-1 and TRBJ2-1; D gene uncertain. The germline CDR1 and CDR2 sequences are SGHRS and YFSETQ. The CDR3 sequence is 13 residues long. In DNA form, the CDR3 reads TGCGCCAGCAGCTCCGACTCCCACAATGAGCAGTTCTTC. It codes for CASSSDSHNEQFF. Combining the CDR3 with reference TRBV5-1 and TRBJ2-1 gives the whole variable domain KAGVTQTPRYLIKTRGQQVTLSCSPISGHRSVSWYQQTPGQGLQFLFEYFSETQRNKGNFPGRFSGRQFSNSRSEMNVSTLELGDSALYLCASSSDSHNEQFFGPGTRLTVL.

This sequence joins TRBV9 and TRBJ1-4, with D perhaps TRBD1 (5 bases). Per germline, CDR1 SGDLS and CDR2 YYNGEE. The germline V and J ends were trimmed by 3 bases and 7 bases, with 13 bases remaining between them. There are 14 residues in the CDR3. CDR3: CASSGGALSEKLFF. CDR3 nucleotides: TGTGCCAGCAGCGGCGGGGCCCTCTCTGAAAAACTGTTTTTT. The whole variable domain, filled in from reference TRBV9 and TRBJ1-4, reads DSGVTQTPKHLITATGQRVTLRCSPRSGDLSVYWYQQSLDQGLQFLIQYYNGEERAKGNILERFSAQQFPDLHSELNLSSLELGDSALYFCASSGGALSEKLFFGSGTQLSVL.

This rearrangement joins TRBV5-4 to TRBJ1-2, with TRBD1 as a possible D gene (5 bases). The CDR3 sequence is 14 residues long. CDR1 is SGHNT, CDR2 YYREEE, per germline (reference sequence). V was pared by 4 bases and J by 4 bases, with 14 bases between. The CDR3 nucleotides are TGTGCCAGCAGCGTCGCCCGGGGGTCCTATGGCTACACCTTC. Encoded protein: CASSVARGSYGYTF.

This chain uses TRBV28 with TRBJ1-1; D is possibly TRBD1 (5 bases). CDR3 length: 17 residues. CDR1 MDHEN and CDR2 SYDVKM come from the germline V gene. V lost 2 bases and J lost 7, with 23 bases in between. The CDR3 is CASSLIEGPGQPYEAFF. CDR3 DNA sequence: TGTGCCAGCAGTTTAATTGAGGGGCCGGGGCAGCCTTATGAAGCTTTCTTT.

CDR3 loop: CSARQGDTQYF. In nucleotides, the CDR3 is TGCAGTGCTAGACAGGGGGATACGCAGTATTTT. This chain connects TRBV20-1 to TRBJ2-3, with D possibly matching TRBD1 (6 bases). Germline V gene sequence: CDR1 DFQATT, CDR2 SNEGSKA (reference sequence). The CDR3 contains 11 residues. The V end was cut by 2 bases, the J end by 6 bases, with 6 bases between.

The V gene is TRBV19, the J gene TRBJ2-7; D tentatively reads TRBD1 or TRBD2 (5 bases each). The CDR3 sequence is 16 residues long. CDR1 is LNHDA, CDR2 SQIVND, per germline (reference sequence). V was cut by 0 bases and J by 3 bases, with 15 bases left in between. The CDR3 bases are TGTGCCAGTAGTATAGATCTTTGGGACGGGAACTACGAGCAGTACTTC. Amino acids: CASSIDLWDGNYEQYF.

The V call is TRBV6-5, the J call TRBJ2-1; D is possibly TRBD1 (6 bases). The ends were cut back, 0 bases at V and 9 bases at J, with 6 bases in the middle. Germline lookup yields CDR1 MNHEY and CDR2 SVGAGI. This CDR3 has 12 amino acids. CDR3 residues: CASSYSGGEQFF. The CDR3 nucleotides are TGTGCCAGCAGTTACTCAGGGGGTGAGCAGTTCTTC.

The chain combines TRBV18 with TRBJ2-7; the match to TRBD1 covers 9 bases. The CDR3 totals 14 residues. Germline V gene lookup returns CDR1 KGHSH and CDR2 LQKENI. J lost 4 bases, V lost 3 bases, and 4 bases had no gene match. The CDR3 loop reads CASSPRQGGYEQYF. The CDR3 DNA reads TGTGCCAGCTCACCGAGACAGGGGGGGTACGAGCAGTACTTC.

CDR3 bases: TGTGCCAGCAGTGAAAGCGGACGGCGTAATGAAAAACTGTTTTTT. Translation gives CASSESGRRNEKLFF. The chain uses TRBV6-4 and TRBJ1-4; the D is unclear. Trimming took 3 bases from V and 4 from J, leaving 12 bases between them. This CDR3 has 15 amino acids. Germline V gene lookup returns CDR1 MRHNA and CDR2 SNTAGT.

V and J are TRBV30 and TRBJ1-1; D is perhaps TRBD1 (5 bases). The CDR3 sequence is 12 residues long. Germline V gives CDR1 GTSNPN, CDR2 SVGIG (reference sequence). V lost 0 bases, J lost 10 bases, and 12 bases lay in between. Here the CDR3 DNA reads TGTGCCTGGAGTGTACAAAGGGGCACAGCTTTCTTT. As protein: CAWSVQRGTAFF.

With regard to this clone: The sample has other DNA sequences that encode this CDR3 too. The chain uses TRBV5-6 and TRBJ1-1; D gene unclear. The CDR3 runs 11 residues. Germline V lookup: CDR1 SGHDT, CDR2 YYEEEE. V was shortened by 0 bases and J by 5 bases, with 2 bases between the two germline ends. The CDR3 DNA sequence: TGTGCCAGCAGCTTGGGGACTGAAGCTTTCTTT. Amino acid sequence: CASSLGTEAFF.

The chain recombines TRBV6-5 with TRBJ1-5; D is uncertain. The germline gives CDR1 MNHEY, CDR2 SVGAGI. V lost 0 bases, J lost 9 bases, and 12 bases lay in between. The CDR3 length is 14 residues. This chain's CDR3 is CASSYSMGGGPQHF. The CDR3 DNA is TGTGCCAGCAGTTACTCGATGGGTGGAGGGCCCCAGCATTTT.

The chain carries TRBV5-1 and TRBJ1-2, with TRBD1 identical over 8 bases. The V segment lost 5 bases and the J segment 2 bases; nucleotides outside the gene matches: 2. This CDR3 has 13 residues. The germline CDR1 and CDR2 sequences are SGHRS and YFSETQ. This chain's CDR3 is CASRTGENYGYTF. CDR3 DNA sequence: TGCGCCAGCAGGACAGGGGAAAACTATGGCTACACCTTC. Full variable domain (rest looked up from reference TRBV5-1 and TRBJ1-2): KAGVTQTPRYLIKTRGQQVTLSCSPISGHRSVSWYQQTPGQGLQFLFEYFSETQRNKGNFPGRFSGRQFSNSRSEMNVSTLELGDSALYLCASRTGENYGYTFGSGTRLTVV.

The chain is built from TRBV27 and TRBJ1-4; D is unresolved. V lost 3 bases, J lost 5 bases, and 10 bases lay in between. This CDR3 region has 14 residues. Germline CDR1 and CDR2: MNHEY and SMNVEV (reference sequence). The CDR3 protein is CASSFSGWNEKLFF. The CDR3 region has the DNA TGTGCCAGCAGTTTTTCGGGTTGGAATGAAAAACTGTTTTTT. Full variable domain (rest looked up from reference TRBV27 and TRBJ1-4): EAQVTQNPRYLITVTGKKLTVTCSQNMNHEYMSWYRQDPGLGLRQIYYSMNVEVTDKGDVPEGYKVSRKEKRNFPLILESPSPNQTSLYFCASSFSGWNEKLFFGSGTQLSVL.

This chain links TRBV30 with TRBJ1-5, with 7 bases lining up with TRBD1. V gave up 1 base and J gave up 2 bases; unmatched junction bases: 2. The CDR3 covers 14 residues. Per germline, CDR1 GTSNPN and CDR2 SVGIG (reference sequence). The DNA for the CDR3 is TGTGCCTGGAGTGGGGGACAGCGCAATCAGCCCCAGCATTTT. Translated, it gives CAWSGGQRNQPQHF.

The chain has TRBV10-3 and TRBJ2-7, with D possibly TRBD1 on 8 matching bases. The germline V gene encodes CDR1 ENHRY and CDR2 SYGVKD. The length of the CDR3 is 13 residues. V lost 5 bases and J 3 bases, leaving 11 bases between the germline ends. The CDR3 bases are TGTGCCATCAGTACAGGGGGGGGCTACGAGCAGTACTTC. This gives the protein CAISTGGGYEQYF.

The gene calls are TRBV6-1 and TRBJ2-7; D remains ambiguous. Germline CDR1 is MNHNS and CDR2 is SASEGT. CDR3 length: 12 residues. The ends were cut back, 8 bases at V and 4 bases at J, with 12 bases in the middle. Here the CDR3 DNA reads TGTGCCAGCGCCGGGTTTTCTTACGAGCAGTACTTC. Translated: CASAGFSYEQYF.

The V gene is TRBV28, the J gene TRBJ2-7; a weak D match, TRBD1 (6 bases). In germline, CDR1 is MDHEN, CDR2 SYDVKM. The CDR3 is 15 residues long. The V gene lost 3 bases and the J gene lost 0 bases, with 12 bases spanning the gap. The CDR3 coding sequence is TGTGCCAGCAGTTTCAGGGACACGACCTCCTACGAGCAGTACTTC. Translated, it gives CASSFRDTTSYEQYF.